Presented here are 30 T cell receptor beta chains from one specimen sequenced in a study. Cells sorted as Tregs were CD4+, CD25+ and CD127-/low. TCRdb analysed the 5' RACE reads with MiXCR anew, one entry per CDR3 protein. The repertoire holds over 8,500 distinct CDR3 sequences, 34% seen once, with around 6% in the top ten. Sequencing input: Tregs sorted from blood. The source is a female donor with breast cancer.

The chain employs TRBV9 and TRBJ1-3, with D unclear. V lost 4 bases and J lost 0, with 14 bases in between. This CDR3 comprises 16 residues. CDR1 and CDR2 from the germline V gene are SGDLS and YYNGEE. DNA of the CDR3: TGTGCCAGCAGCTTCTCGGATCGGGTCTCTGGAAACACCATATATTTT. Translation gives CASSFSDRVSGNTIYF.

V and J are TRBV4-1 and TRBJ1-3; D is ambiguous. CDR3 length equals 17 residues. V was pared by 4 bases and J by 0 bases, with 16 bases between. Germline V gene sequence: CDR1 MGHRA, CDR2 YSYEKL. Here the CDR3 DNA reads TGCGCCAGCAGCCCCCGTAAGGAGCAACGCTCTGGAAACACCATATATTTT. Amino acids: CASSPRKEQRSGNTIYF.

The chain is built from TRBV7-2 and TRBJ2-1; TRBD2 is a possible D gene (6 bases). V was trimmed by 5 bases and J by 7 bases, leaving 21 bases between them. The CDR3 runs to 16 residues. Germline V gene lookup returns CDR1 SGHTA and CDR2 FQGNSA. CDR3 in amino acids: CASSRRSGSDRNEQFF. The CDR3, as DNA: TGTGCCAGCAGCCGGAGGTCCGGGAGTGATCGGAATGAGCAGTTCTTC.

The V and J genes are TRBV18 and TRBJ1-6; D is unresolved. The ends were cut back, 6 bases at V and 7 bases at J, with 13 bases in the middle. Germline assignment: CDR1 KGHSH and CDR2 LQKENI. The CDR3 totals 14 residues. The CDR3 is CASSPDRGNSPLHF. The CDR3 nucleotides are TGTGCCAGCTCCCCAGACCGTGGGAATTCACCCCTCCACTTT.

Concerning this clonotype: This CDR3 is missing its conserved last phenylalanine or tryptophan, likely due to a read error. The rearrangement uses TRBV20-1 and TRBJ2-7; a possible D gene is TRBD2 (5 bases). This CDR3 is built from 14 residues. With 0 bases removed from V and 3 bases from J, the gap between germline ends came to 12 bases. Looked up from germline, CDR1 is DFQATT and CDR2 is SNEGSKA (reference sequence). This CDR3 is CSARDYSRVYEQYS. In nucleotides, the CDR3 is TGCAGTGCTAGAGATTATTCGCGGGTCTACGAGCAGTACTCC.

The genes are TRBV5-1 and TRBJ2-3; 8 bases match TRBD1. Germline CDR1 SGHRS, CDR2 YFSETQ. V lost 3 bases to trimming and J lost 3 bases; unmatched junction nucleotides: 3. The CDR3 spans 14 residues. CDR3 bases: TGCGCCAGCAGCTCTGACAGGGGTACAGATACGCAGTATTTT. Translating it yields CASSSDRGTDTQYF.

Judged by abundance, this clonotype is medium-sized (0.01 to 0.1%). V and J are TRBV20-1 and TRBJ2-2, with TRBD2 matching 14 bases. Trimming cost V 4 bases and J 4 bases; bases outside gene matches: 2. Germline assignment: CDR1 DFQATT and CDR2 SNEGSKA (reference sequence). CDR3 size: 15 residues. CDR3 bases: TGCAGTGCTAAGGGACTAGCGGGAGCCACCGGGGAGCTGTTTTTT. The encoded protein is CSAKGLAGATGELFF.

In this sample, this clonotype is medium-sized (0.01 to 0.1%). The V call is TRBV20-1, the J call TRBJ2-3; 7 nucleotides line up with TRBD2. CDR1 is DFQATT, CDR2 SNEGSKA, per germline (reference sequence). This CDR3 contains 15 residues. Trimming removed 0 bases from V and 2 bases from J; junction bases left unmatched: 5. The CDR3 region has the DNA TGCAGTGCTAGAGATCAGCGGGAATACACAGATACGCAGTATTTT. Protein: CSARDQREYTDTQYF.

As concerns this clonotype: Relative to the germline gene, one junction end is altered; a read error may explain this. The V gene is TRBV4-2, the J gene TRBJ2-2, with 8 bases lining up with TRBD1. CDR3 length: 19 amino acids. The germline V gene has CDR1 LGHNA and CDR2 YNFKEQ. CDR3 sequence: CGSSQRVGGQVLNTGELFF. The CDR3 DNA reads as TGTGGCAGCAGCCAGAGAGTAGGGGGACAGGTATTGAACACCGGGGAGCTGTTTTTT.

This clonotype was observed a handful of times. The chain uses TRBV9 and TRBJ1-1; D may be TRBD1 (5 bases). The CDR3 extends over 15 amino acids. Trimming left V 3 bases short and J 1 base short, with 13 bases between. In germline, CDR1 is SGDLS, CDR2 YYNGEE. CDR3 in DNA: TGTGCCAGCAGCGCTACTCCTGGGGGGAACACTGAAGCTTTCTTT. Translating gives CASSATPGGNTEAFF.

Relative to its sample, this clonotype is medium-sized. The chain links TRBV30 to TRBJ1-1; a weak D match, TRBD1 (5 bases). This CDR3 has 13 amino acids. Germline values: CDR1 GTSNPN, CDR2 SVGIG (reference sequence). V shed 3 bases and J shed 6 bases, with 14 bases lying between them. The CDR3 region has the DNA TGTGCCTGGAGCGGAACAGGTCCCGCTGAAGCTTTCTTT. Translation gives CAWSGTGPAEAFF.

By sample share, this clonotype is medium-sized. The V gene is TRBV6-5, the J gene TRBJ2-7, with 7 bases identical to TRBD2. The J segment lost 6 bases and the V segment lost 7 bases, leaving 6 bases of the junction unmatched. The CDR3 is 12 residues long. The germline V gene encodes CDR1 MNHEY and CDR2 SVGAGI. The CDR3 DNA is TGTGCCAGCACGGGTCCGGGGGGCGAGCAGTACTTC. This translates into CASTGPGGEQYF.

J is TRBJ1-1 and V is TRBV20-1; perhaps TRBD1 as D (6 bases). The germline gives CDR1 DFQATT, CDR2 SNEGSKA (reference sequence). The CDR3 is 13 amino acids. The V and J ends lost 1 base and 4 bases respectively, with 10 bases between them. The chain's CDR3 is CSARGCRGTEAFF. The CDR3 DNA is TGCAGTGCTAGAGGATGCAGGGGCACTGAAGCTTTCTTT.

The CDR3 sequence: CSVGGGSGTYEQYF. CDR3 DNA: TGCAGTGTCGGAGGGGGTAGCGGAACCTACGAGCAGTACTTC. This chain links TRBV20-1 with TRBJ2-7; possibly TRBD1 or TRBD2 for D (6 bases each). CDR1 and CDR2 from the germline V gene are DFQATT and SNEGSKA (reference sequence). Trimming took off 7 bases at V and 2 bases at J, with 18 bases between the two ends. The CDR3 covers 14 residues.

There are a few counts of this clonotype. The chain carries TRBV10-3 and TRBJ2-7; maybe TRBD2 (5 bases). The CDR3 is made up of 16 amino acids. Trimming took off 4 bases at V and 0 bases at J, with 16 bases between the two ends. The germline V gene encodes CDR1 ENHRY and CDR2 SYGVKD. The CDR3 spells CAISGEMGRGSYEQYF. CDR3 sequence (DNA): TGTGCCATCAGTGGGGAAATGGGGAGAGGCTCCTACGAGCAGTACTTC.

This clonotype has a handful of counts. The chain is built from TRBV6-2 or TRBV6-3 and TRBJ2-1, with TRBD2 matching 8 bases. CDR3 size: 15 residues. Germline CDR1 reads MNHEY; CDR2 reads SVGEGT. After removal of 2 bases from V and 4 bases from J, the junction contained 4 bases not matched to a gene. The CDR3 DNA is TGTGCCAGCAGTTACAGTGCGGGGGGATACAATGAGCAGTTCTTC. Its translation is CASSYSAGGYNEQFF.

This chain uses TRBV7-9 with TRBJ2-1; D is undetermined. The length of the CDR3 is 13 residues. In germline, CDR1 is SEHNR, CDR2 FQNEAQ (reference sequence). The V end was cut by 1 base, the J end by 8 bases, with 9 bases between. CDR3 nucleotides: TGTGCCAGCAGCTTAGAGAGTAATGATGAGCAGTTCTTC. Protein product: CASSLESNDEQFF.

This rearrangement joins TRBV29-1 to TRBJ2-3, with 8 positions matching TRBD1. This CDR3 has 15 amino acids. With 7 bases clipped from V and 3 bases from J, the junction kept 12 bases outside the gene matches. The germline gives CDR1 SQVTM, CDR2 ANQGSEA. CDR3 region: CSAEDRDYGTDTQYF. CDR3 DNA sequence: TGCAGCGCGGAGGACAGGGATTATGGGACAGATACGCAGTATTTT.

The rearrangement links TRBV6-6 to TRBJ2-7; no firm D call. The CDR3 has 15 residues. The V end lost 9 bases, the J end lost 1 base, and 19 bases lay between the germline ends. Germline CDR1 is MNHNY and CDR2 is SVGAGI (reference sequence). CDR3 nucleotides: TGTGCCAGTACTCGCGTGGCAGCTTCTTCCTACGAGCAGTACTTC. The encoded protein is CASTRVAASSYEQYF.

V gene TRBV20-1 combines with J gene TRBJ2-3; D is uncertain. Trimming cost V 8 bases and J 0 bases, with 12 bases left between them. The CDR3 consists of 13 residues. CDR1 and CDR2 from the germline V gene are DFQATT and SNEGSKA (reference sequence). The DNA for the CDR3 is TGCAGTACACCCCAGACTAGCACAGATACGCAGTATTTT. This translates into CSTPQTSTDTQYF.

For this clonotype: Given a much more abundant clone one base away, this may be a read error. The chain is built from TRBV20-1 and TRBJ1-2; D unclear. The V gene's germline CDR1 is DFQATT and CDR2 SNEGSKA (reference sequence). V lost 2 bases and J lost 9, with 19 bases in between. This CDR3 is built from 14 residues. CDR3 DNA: TGCAGTGCTAGATTTGAGGGAACTAGGTTTAGCTACACCTTC. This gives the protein CSARFEGTRFSYTF.

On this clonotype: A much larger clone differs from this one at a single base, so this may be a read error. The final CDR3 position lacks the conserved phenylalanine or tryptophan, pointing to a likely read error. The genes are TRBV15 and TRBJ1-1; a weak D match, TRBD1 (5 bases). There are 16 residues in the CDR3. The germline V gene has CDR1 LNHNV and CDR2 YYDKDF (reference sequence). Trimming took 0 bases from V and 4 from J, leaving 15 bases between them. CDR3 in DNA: TGTGCCACCAGCAGAGATCGTAGGCGGGACGCCACTGAAGCTTTCCTT. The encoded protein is CATSRDRRRDATEAFL.

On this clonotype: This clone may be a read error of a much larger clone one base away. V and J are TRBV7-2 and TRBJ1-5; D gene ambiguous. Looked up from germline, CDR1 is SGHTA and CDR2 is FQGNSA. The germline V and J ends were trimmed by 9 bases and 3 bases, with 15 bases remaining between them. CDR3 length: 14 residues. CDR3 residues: CARSTELINQPQHF. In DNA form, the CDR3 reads TGTGCCAGAAGCACAGAGCTGATCAATCAGCCCCAGCATTTT. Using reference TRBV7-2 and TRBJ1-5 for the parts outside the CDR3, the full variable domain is GAGVSQSPSNKVTEKGKDVELRCDPISGHTALYWYRQSLGQGLEFLIYFQGNSAPDKSGLPSDRFSAERTGGSVSTLTIQRTQQEDSAVYLCARSTELINQPQHFGDGTRLSIL.

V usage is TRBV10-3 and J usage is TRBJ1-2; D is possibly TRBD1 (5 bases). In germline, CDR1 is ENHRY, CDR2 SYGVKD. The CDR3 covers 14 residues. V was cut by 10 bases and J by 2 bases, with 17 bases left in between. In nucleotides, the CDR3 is TGTGCCACGACCCCGCAGGGTCAAAACTATGGCTACACCTTC. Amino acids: CATTPQGQNYGYTF.

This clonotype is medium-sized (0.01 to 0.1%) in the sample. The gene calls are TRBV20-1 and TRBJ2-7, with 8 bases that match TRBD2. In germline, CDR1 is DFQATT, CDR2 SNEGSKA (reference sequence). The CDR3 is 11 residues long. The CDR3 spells CSARGPGREVV. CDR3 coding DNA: TGCAGTGCTAGAGGGCCCGGGCGGGAGGTGGTC.

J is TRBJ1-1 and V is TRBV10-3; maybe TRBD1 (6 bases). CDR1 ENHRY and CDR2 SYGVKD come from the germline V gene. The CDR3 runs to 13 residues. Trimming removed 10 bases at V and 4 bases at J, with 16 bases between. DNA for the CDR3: TGTGCCAGCACAGGGTTGGACGGCACTGAAGCTTTCTTT. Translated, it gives CASTGLDGTEAFF.

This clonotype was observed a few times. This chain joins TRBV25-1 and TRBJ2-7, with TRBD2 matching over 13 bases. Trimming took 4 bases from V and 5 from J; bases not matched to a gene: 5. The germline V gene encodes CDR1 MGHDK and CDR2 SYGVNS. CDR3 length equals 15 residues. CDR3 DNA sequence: TGTGCCAGCAGTGGCCGGACTAGCGGGAGCAACGAGCAGTACTTC. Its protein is CASSGRTSGSNEQYF.

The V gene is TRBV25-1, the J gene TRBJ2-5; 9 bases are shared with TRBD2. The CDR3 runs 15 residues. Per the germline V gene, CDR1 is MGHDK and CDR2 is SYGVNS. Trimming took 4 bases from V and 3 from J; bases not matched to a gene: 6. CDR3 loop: CASSVRTSEKETQYF. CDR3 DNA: TGTGCCAGCAGTGTTCGGACTAGCGAAAAAGAGACCCAGTACTTC. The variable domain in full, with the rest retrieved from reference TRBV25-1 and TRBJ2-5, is EADIYQTPRYLVIGTGKKITLECSQTMGHDKMYWYQQDPGMELHLIHYSYGVNSTEKGDLSSESTVSRIRTEHFPLTLESARPSHTSQYLCASSVRTSEKETQYFGPGTRLLVL.

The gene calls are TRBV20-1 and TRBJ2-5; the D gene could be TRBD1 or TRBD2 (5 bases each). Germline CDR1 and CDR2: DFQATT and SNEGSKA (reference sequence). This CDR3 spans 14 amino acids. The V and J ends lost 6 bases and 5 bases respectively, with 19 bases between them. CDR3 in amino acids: CSAAPPRGEETQYF. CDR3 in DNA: TGCAGTGCCGCTCCCCCTAGGGGAGAGGAGACCCAGTACTTC.

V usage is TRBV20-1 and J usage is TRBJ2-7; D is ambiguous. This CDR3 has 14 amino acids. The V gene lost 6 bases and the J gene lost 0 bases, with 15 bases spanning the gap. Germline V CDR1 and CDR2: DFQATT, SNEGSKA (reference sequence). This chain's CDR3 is CSALWSTISYEQYF. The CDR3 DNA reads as TGCAGTGCCCTATGGTCTACGATCTCCTACGAGCAGTACTTC.